This entry lists 5 T cell receptor beta chains sequenced from one sample in a study of blood T cell repertoires in COVID-19. Assay: immunoSEQ multiplex PCR; the TCRdb copy retains only in-frame clones and omits some. The table records about 13,000 clones, 83% of them present only once. The sample taken for sequencing was peripheral blood. The receptors were gathered from a man between 35 and 55 years old with active or convalescent COVID-19.

This rearrangement joins TRBV15 to TRBJ2-3, with 8 bases that match TRBD2. The CDR3 length is 18 residues. Unmatched junction bases numbered 13, after V lost 2 bases and J lost 3 bases. The germline CDR1 and CDR2 sequences are LNHNV and YYDKDF (reference sequence). CDR3 DNA: TGTGCCACCAGCAGAAGCGGGAGTTACCCTGGTAGGACAGATACGCAGTATTTT. Translating gives CATSRSGSYPGRTDTQYF.

The chain uses TRBV7-9 and TRBJ2-1, with 7 bases lining up with TRBD2. J lost 5 bases, V lost 1 base, and 11 bases had no gene match. The CDR3 has 17 amino acids. CDR1 is SEHNR and CDR2 is FQNEAQ in the germline V gene (reference sequence). In DNA form, the CDR3 reads TGTGCCAGCAGCTTAGGCCAATGGCGGGAGCCGGACAATGAGCAGTTCTTC. As protein: CASSLGQWREPDNEQFF.

The chain couples TRBV6-5 to TRBJ2-1; 9 bases align to TRBD1. The V segment lost 6 bases and the J segment 7 bases; nucleotides outside the gene matches: 7. This CDR3 spans 14 amino acids. Looked up from germline, CDR1 is MNHEY and CDR2 is SVGAGI. Here the CDR3 reads CASREGQGANEQFF. CDR3 DNA sequence: TGTGCCAGCAGGGAGGGACAGGGTGCGAATGAGCAGTTCTTC.

The chain carries TRBV2 and TRBJ2-1; 8 positions agree with TRBD2. V shed 6 bases and J 9 bases; nucleotides not matched to a gene: 13. The CDR3 loop spans 15 amino acids. Per germline, CDR1 SNHLY and CDR2 FYNNEI. CDR3 residues: CASRTGGPILGEQFF. Here the CDR3 DNA reads TGTGCCAGCAGGACGGGGGGGCCAATATTAGGTGAGCAGTTCTTC.

The rearrangement joins TRBV15 to TRBJ2-3, with 13 bases matching TRBD2. V shed 1 base, J shed 7 bases, and the junction held 5 bases outside the gene matches. Germline lookup yields CDR1 LNHNV and CDR2 YYDKDF (reference sequence). This CDR3 is built from 16 residues. CDR3 residues: CATSRAGLAGTHTQYF. CDR3 sequence (DNA): TGTGCCACCAGCAGAGCGGGACTAGCGGGGACCCATACGCAGTATTTT.